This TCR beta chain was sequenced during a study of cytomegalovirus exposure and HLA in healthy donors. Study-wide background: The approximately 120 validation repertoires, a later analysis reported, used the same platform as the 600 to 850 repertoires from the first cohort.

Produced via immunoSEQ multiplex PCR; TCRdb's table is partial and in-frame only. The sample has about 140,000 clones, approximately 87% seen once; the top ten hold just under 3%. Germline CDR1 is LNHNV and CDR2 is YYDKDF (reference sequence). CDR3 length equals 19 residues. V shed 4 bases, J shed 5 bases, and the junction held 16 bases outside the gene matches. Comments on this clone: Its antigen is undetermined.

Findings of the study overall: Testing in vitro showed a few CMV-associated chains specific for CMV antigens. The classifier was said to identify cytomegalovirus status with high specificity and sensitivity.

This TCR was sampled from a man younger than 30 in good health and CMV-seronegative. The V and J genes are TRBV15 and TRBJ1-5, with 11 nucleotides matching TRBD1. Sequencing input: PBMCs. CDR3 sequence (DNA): TGTGCCACCAGCAAAACCGGGACAGGGGGGGAATTCTCTTATCAGCCCCAGCATTTT. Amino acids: CATSKTGTGGEFSYQPQHF.